This TCR beta chain was captured by sequencing in a study of blood T cells in healthy people across ages. Points on this clonotype: Its antigen is as yet unknown. Compared with germline, one end of the junction differs, possibly owing to a read error.

The use of a sample-barcoded 5' primer and a J-beta primer mix characterized a second PCR of roughly 7 to 11 cycles. Every individual sample yielded 2.5 million or more paired-end reads (each containing CDR3). One entry per CDR3 protein, called by TCRdb with MiXCR from the 5' RACE reads. The sample has about 1.8 million distinct CDR3 sequences, about 50% seen once. The study recruited healthy Caucasian donors from Russia who were aged about 6 to 90. Study-wide results and limits: Higher diversity, along with more naive CD4+ cells, distinguished long-lived donors from aged donors.

Per the germline V gene, CDR1 is MNHNS and CDR2 is SASEGT. This CDR3 has 17 amino acids. The source is a woman in her forties in good health. Sequenced material: blood. This chain connects TRBV6-1 to TRBJ1-1; 9 positions agree with TRBD1. CDR3 residues: CTSSRGTGPSMNTEAFF. CDR3 coding DNA: TGTACCAGCAGTCGCGGGACAGGGCCCTCCATGAACACTGAAGCTTTCTTT.